This T cell receptor (beta chain) came from a study of siplizumab effects on memory and regulatory T cells. Points from the study as a whole: There were only a minor fraction of alloreactive clones that mapped to unstimulated subsets. Naive T cell populations appeared to exhibit greater diversity than memory cells and appeared to be major alloresponse contributors. Roughly 75-97% of proliferating clones (CD4+ or CD8+) could not be assigned a naive or memory phenotype.

Note on this clone: Its specificity is unknown. Within the sample, other DNA sequences also encode this same CDR3.

CDR1 and CDR2 from the germline V gene are MNHEY and SMNVEV (reference sequence). This CDR3 region has 11 residues. V was shortened by 3 bases and J by 3 bases, with 3 bases between the two germline ends. Sequencing of each sample assayed 75,000 to 100,000 TCR templates. Measured with immunoSEQ multiplex PCR; TCRdb has only the in-frame clones, and not every one. The table has tens of thousands of clones, roughly 93% seen once. The sequence was obtained from a human donor in good health. The rearrangement joins TRBV27 to TRBJ2-7, with D unclear. Specimen: CD8+ T cells sorted from blood. CDR3 amino acids: CASSFGYEQYF. The CDR3, as DNA: TGTGCCAGCAGTTTTGGCTACGAGCAGTACTTC.